The source of this T cell receptor beta chain is a study of sequential checkpoint blockade in melanoma (dated by TCRdb to about 2019). Background on the whole study: Using 1:1 randomization, the trial assigned patients either to first-line nivolumab followed by ipilimumab (arm A) or to ipilimumab followed by nivolumab (arm B). Both trial sequences were followed by maintenance nivolumab.

Paper-wide results and their limitations: The response-prediction model combining TCR metrics and mutation burden needs validation in larger, independent patient cohorts.

The CDR3 sequence holds 17 residues, the cysteine and phenylalanine included. Just the 51-base CDR3 DNA is kept, in frame starting at base 1. Looking up the germline V gene (reference sequence) yields CDR1 MNHEY and CDR2 SMNVEV. Relative to germline, V is missing 5 bases and J is missing 2 bases, with 3 bases of the junction outside any gene match. The treatment or condition label here, explained by the study, means: randomized to nivolumab then ipilimumab (arm A) or the reverse (arm B). Prior DNA-damaging chemotherapy had not been received by any trial patient. Live CD3+CD8+ cells negative for CD19 and CD56 were sorted from thawed PBMCs on a FACS Aria II flow cytometer. Samples were obtained from patients with melanoma enrolled in CheckMate 064, a randomized, open-label phase II trial of sequential checkpoint blockade. Peripheral blood mononuclear cells were collected by leukapheresis, purified with Ficoll-Paque, and frozen in human serum with about 10% DMSO. Immediately after sorting, the purity of the sorted blood CD3+CD8+ cells was confirmed to be >95%, and DNA was then extracted.

TCRbeta CDR3 regions were immunosequenced from genomic DNA with the immunoSEQ Assay. Before high-throughput sequencing, genomic DNA was amplified using bias-controlled multiplex PCR. In the paper's pipeline: To quantify the absolute abundance of each unique TCRbeta CDR3 region, the sequences were collapsed and filtered. Clonality was defined as 1 minus Pielou's evenness and was calculated using productive rearrangements only. A previously published method was used to identify clones whose frequencies were significantly greater in on-treatment samples than in baseline samples. In TCRdb, the immuneACCESS table is reduced to in-frame sequences with V and J assigned. These tables do not hold every clone; where another copy was compared, an unresolved V gene accounts for under half, and the others remain unexplained. Clone size and V and J calls were adopted from that table, with D and trimming inferred from the DNA. The sample includes approximately 18,000 clones, with 55% to 75% observed a single time. The ten top clones hold 20% to 25% of the sample.

As regards this clone: Its antigen has not been determined. The input lacks base qualities; no much larger clone sits a single base away.

The receptor chain draws on TRBV27 and TRBJ2-6; 13 bases in between match TRBD2. This receptor was obtained from a human donor with melanoma. The sequencing here drew on CD8+ T cells sorted from blood (inferred from file names), taken from a patient given nivolumab and ipilimumab in sequence. CDR3 region: CASSRTSGRAGANVLTF. The DNA reads as follows: TGTGCCAGCAGTCGGACTAGCGGGAGAGCTGGGGCCAACGTCCTGACTTTC.